This T cell receptor (beta chain) was recovered during a study of PD-L1 blockade in urothelial cancer. Study summary: Patients with male sex and bladder-origin urothelial cancer accounted for about 85% of the roughly 30 enrolled. Treatment start was followed by blood analysis at 3 weeks (second dose) and again at 6 weeks. When blood samples were assessed, the median T cell count was some 140,000. Study-wide results and limits: Greater 3-week expansion of tumor-associated blood clones was recorded for durable-benefit patients.

The time point: pretreatment peripheral blood. Comments on this clone: Its antigen is undetermined.

Here immunoSEQ multiplex PCR was the method, and the copy in TCRdb shows in-frame clones only, minus some. This sample has about 74,000 clones; roughly nine tenths occur once, and the top ten carry more than 3.5%. This TCR came from a man between 70 and 80 years old with urothelial cancer. The source was PBMCs, collected around atezolizumab (anti-PD-L1) treatment.

CDR3 coding DNA: TGTGCCAGCAGCTTAGCGGGGACAGCCTCCTACGAGCAGTACTTC. Protein sequence: CASSLAGTASYEQYF. This chain connects TRBV7-9 to TRBJ2-7, with 7 bases fitting TRBD1. Germline assignment: CDR1 SEHNR and CDR2 FQNEAQ (reference sequence). There are 15 residues in the CDR3. Trimming took 0 bases from V and 0 from J; bases not matched to a gene: 2.